This T cell receptor beta chain was found in a study of blood T cells in healthy people across ages. Study results and caveats: Both naive CD4+ cell counts and diversity were greater in long-lived donors than in aged donors. Older individuals had lower TCR beta diversity per million T cells (the decline was roughly linear).

A word on this clonotype: Its antigen is as yet unknown.

Isolated per sample were at least 6 million PBMCs. With a J-beta primer mix and a sample-barcoded 5' primer, a second PCR ran roughly 6 to 11 cycles. TCRdb re-called the 5' RACE reads through MiXCR, storing one row per CDR3 protein. Here the sample spans hundreds of thousands of distinct CDR3 sequences, roughly 48% being singletons. The V gene end was trimmed by 5 bases and the J gene end by 8 bases; junction bases not matched to a gene: 12. This CDR3 has 15 amino acids. Germline CDR1 and CDR2: SGHTA and FQGTGA. What was sequenced was blood. The rearrangement links TRBV7-3 to TRBJ2-1; 7 bases align to TRBD2. This receptor was identified in an elderly man in good health. CDR3 sequence: CASSQAGVPPDEQFF. The CDR3 nucleotides read TGTGCCAGCAGCCAGGCGGGGGTACCTCCGGATGAGCAGTTCTTC.